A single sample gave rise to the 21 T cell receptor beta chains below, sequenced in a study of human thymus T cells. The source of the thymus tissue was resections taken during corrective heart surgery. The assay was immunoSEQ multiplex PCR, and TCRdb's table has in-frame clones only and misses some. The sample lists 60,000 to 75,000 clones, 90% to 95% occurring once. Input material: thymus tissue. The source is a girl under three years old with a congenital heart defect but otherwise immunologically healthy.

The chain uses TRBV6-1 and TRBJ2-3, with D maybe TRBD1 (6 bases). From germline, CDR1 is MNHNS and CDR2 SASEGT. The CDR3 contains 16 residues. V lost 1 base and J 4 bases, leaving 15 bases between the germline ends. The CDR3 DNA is TGTGCCAGCAGTGAAGGGAGCCCAGGACAGCCAGATACGCAGTATTTT. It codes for CASSEGSPGQPDTQYF.

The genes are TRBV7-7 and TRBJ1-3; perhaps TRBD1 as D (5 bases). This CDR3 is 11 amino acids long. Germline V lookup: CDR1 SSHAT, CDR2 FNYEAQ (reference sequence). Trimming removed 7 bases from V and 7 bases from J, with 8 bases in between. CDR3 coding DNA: TGTGCCAGCAAGGGGAGTAACACCATATATTTT. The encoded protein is CASKGSNTIYF.

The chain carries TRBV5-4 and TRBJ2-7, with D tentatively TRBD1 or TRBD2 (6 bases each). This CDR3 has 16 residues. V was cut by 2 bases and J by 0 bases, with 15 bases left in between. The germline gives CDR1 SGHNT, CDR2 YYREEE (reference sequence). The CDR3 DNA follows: TGTGCCAGCAGCTTTGTCGACGCGGGACACTCCTACGAGCAGTACTTC. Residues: CASSFVDAGHSYEQYF.

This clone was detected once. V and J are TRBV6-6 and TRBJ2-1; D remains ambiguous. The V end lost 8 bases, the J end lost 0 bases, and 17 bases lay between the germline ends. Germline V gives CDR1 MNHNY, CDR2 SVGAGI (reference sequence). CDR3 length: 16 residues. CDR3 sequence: CASELRPQSSYNEQFF. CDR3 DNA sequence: TGTGCCAGCGAGTTAAGGCCCCAGAGCTCCTACAATGAGCAGTTCTTC.

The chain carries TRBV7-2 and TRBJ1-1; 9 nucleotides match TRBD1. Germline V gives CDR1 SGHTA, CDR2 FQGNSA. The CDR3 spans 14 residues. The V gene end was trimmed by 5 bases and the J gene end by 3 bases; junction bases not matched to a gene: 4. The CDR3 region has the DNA TGTGCCAGCAGCCCCCACAGGGGGCACACTGAAGCTTTCTTT. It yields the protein CASSPHRGHTEAFF.

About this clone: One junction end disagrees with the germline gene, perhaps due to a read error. This CDR3 reads CSAKLVQGGPF. CDR3 DNA sequence: TGCAGTGCCAAACTGGTGCAGGGTGGACCCTTC. The chain joins TRBV20-1 to TRBJ1-2; maybe TRBD1 (5 bases). The CDR3 spans 11 residues. In germline, CDR1 is DFQATT, CDR2 SNEGSKA (reference sequence).

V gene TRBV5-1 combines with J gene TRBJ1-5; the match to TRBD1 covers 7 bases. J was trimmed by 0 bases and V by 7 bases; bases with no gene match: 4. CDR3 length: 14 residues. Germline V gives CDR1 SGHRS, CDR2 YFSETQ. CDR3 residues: CASRGQISNQPQHF. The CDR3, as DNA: TGCGCCAGCCGGGGACAGATTAGCAATCAGCCCCAGCATTTT. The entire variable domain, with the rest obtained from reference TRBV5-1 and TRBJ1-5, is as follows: KAGVTQTPRYLIKTRGQQVTLSCSPISGHRSVSWYQQTPGQGLQFLFEYFSETQRNKGNFPGRFSGRQFSNSRSEMNVSTLELGDSALYLCASRGQISNQPQHFGDGTRLSIL.

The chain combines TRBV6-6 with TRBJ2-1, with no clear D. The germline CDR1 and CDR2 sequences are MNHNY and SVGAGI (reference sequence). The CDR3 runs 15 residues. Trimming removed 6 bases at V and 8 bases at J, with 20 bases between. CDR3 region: CASSPEVFPFDEQFF. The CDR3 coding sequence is TGTGCCAGCAGCCCAGAGGTCTTTCCATTCGATGAGCAGTTCTTC.

The DNA of the CDR3 is TGTGCCAGCAGCGCAGCCTCTAGCCTCGGGTCCTACAATGAGCAGTTCTTC. Its translation is CASSAASSLGSYNEQFF. The V and J genes are TRBV7-9 and TRBJ2-1; TRBD2 might be the D (5 bases). Germline CDR1 reads SEHNR; CDR2 reads FQNEAQ (reference sequence). Trimming took off 5 bases at V and 1 base at J, with 18 bases between the two ends. The length of the CDR3 is 17 residues.

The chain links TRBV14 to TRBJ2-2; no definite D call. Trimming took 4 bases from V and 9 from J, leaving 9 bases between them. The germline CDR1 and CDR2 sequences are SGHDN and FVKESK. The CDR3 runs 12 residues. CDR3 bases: TGTGCCAGCAGCCTTCCAGATCGGGAGCTGTTTTTT. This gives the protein CASSLPDRELFF.

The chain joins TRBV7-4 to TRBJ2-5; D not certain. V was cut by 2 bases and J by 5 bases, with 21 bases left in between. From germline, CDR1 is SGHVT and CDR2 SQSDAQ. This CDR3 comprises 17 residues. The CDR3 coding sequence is TGTGCCAGCAGCTTACCCTCGAGTAGACCCACACAGGAGACCCAGTACTTC. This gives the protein CASSLPSSRPTQETQYF. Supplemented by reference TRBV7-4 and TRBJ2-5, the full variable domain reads GAGVSQSPRYKVAKRGRDVALRCDSISGHVTLYWYRQTLGQGSEVLTYSQSDAQRDKSGRPSGRFSAERPERSVSTLKIQRTEQGDSAVYLCASSLPSSRPTQETQYFGPGTRLLVL.

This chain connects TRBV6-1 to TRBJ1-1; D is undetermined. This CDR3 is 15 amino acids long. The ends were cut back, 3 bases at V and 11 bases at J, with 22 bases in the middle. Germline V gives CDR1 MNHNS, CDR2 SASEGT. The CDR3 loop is CASSDLAREPQKAFF. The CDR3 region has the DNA TGTGCCAGCAGTGACCTGGCACGGGAACCCCAAAAGGCTTTCTTT.

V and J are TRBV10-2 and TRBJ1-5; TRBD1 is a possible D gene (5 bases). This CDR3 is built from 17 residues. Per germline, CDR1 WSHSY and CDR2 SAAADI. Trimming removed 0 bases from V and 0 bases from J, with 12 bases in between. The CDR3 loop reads CASSESQAGHSNQPQHF. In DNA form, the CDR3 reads TGCGCCAGCAGTGAGTCGCAGGCAGGGCATAGCAATCAGCCCCAGCATTTT.

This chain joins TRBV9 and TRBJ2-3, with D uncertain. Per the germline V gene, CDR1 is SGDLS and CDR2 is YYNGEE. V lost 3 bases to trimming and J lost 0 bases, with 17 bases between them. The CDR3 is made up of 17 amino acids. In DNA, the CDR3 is TGTGCCAGCAGCGCGAGACGACACTTATACAGCACAGATACGCAGTATTTT. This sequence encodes CASSARRHLYSTDTQYF.

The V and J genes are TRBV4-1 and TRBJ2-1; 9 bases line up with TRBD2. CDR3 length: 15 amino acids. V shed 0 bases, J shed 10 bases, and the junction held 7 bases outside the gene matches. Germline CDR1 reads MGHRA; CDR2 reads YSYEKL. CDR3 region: CASSQETGLAREQFF. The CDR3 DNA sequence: TGCGCCAGCAGCCAAGAGACGGGACTAGCCAGAGAGCAGTTCTTC.

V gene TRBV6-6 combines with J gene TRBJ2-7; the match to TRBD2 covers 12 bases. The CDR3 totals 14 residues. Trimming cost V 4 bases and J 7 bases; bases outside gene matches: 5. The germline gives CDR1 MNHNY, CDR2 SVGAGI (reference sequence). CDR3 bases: TGTGCCAGCAGTTCGGCTAGCGGGAGGGAAGAGCAGTACTTC. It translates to CASSSASGREEQYF.

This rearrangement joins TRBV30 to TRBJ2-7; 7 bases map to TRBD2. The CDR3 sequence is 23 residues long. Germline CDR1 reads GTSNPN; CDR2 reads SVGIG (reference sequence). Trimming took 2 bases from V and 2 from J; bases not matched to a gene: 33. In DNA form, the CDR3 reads TGTGCCTGGAGTAGGGCTAGCGCTATTGAAGGGAGGGCTCCAGGTCAGGATCCCTACGAGCAGTACTTC. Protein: CAWSRASAIEGRAPGQDPYEQYF.

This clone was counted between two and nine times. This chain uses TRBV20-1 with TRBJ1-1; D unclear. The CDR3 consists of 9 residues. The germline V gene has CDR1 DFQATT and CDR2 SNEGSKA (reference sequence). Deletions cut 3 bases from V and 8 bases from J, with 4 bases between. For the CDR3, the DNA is TGCAGTGCTAGGTCGGAAGCTTTCTTT. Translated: CSARSEAFF.

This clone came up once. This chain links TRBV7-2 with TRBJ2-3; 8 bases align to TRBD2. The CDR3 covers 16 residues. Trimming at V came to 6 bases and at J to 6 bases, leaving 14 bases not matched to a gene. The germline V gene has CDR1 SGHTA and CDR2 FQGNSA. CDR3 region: CASRKDSGARGDTQYF. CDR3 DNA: TGTGCCAGCAGGAAAGATAGCGGGGCCAGGGGTGATACGCAGTATTTT.

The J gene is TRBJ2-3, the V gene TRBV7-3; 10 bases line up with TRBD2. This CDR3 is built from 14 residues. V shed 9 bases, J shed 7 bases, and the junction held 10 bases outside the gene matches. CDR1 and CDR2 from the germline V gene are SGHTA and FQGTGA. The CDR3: CASSSGSMENTQYF. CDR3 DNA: TGTGCCAGTTCTAGCGGGAGTATGGAGAATACGCAGTATTTT.

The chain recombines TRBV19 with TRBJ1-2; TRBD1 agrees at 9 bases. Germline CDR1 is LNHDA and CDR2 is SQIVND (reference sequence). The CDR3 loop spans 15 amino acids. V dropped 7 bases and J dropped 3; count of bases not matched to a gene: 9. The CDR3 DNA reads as TGTGCCAGTAAGCCCCGGACAGGGGACGACTATGGCTACACCTTC. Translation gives CASKPRTGDDYGYTF.